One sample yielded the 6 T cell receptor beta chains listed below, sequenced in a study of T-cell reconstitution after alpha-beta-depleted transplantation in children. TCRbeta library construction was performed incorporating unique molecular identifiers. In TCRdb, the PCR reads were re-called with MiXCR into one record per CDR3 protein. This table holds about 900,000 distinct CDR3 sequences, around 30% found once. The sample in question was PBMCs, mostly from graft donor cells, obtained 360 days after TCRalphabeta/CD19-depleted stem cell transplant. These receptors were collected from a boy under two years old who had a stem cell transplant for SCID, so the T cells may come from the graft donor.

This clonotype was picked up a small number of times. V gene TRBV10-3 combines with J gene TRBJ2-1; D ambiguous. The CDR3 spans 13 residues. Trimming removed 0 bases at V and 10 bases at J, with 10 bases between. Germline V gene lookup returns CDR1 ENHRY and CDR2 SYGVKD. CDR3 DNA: TGTGCCATCAGTGAGTCCAAGGCAGCCGAGCAGTTCTTC. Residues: CAISESKAAEQFF.

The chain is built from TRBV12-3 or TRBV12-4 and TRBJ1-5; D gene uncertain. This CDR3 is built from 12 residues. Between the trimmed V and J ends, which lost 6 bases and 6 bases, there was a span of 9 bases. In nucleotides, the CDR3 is TGTGCCAGCAGAAGCCCCAGTCAGCCCCAGCATTTT. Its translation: CASRSPSQPQHF.

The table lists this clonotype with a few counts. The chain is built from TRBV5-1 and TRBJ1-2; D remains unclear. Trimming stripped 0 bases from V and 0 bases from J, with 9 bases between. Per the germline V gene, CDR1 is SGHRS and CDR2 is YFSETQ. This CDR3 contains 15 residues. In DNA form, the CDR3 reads TGCGCCAGCAGCTTGGCCACCGCAGCTAACTATGGCTACACCTTC. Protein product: CASSLATAANYGYTF.

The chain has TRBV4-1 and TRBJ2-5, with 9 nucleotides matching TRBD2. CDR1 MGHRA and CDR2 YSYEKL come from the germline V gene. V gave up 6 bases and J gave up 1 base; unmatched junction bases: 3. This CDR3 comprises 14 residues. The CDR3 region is CASRAGGFQETQYF. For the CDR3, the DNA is TGCGCCAGCAGAGCGGGGGGTTTCCAAGAGACCCAGTACTTC.

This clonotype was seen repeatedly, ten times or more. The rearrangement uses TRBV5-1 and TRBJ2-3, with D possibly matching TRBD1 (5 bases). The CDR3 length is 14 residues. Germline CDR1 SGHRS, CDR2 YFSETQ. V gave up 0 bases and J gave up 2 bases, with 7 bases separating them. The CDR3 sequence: CASSLGQITDTQYF. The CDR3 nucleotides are TGCGCCAGCAGCTTGGGACAGATCACAGATACGCAGTATTTT.

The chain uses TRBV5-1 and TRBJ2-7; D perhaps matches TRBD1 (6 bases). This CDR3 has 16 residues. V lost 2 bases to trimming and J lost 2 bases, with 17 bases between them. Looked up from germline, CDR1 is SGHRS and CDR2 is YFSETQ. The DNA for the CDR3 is TGCGCCAGCAGCTTCCCGGACAGAAAGGGCGCCTACGAGCAGTACTTC. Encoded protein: CASSFPDRKGAYEQYF. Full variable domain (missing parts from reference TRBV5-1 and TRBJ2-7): KAGVTQTPRYLIKTRGQQVTLSCSPISGHRSVSWYQQTPGQGLQFLFEYFSETQRNKGNFPGRFSGRQFSNSRSEMNVSTLELGDSALYLCASSFPDRKGAYEQYFGPGTRLTVT.